This T cell receptor (beta chain) was identified in a study of shared clonotypes between healthy human individuals. Produced via immunoSEQ multiplex PCR; TCRdb's table is partial and in-frame only. There are about 490,000 clones in the sample; approximately 82% occur only once, and 12% lies in the top ten. Sequencing used PBMCs. The clonotype originates from a woman between 40 and 55 years old in good health. Some clones in this sample may be carry-over from other donors' samples.

DNA for the CDR3: TGTGCCAGCAGCTTAGGGACAGGGGGCGAAAAACTGTTTTTT. It codes for CASSLGTGGEKLFF. The chain is built from TRBV7-8 and TRBJ1-4; 11 bases agree with TRBD1. The CDR3 has 14 residues. V was clipped by 1 base and J by 8 bases; unmatched bases: 0. The germline V gene has CDR1 SGHVS and CDR2 FQNEAQ.